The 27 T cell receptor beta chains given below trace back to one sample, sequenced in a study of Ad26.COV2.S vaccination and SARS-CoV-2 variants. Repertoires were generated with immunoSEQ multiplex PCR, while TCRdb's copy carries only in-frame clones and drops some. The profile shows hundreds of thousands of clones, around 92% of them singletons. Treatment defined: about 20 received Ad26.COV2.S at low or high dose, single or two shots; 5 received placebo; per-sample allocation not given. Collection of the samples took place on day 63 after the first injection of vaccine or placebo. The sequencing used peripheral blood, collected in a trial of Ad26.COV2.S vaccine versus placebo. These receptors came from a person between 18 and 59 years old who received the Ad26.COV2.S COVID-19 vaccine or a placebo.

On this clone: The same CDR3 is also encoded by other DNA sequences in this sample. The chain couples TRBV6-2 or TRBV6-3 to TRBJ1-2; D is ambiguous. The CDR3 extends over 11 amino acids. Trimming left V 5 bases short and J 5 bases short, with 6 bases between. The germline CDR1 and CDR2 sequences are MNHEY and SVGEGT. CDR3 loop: CASSDRYGYTF. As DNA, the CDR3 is TGTGCCAGCAGTGACCGATATGGCTACACCTTC.

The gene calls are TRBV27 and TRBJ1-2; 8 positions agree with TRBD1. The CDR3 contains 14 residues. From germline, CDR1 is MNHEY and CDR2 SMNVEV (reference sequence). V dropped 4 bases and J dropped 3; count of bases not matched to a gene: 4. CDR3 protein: CASSSGQGYYGYTF. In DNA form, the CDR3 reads TGTGCCAGCAGTTCTGGACAGGGATACTATGGCTACACCTTC.

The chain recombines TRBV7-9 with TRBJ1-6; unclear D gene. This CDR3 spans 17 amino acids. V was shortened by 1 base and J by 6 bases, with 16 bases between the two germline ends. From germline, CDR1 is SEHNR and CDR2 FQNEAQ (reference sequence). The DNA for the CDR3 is TGTGCCAGCAGCTTAGGAGGGTCCACGTGGCCTAATTCACCCCTCCACTTT. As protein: CASSLGGSTWPNSPLHF.

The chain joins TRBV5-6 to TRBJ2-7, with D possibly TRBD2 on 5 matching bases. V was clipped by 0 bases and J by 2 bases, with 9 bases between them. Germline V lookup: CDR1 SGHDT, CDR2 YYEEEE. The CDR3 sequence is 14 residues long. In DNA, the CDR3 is TGTGCCAGCAGCTTGGTGGCGGGTGCCTACGAGCAGTACTTC. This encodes CASSLVAGAYEQYF. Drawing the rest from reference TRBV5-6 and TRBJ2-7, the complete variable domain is DAGVTQSPTHLIKTRGQQVTLRCSPKSGHDTVSWYQQALGQGPQFIFQYYEEEERQRGNFPDRFSGHQFPNYSSELNVNALLLGDSALYLCASSLVAGAYEQYFGPGTRLTVT.

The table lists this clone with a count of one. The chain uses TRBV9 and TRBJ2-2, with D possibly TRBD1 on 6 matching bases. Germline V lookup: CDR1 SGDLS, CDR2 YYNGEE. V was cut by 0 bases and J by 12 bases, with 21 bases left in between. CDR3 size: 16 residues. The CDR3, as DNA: TGTGCCAGCAGCGTAGAGCAGGGGCGAATACCGGGGAAGCTGTTTTTT. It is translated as CASSVEQGRIPGKLFF.

CDR3 sequence reads: CATSRGDPGLMAGELFF. Here the CDR3 DNA reads TGTGCCACCAGCAGAGGAGACCCGGGACTAATGGCCGGGGAGCTGTTTTTT. J is TRBJ2-2 and V is TRBV15; 7 nucleotides agree with TRBD2. Germline V gene lookup returns CDR1 LNHNV and CDR2 YYDKDF (reference sequence). This CDR3 contains 17 residues. The V segment lost 1 base and the J segment 6 bases; nucleotides outside the gene matches: 11.

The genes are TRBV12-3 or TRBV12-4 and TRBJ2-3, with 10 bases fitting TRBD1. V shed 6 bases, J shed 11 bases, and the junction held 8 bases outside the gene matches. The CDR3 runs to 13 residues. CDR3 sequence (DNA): TGTGCCAGCAGATTGACAGGGGGCGGAAGGCAGTATTTT. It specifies CASRLTGGGRQYF.

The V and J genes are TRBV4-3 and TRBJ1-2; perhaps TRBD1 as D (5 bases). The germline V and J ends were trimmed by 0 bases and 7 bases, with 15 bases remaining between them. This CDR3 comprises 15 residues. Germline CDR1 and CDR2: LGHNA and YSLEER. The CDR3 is CASSQEGQGGRGYTF. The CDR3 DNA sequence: TGCGCCAGCAGCCAAGAGGGCCAGGGAGGCCGTGGCTACACCTTC.

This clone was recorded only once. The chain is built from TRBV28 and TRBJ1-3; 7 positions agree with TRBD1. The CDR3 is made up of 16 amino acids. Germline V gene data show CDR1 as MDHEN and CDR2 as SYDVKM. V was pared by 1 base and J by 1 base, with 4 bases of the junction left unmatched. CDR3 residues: CASSLLTGRSGNTIYF. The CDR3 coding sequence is TGTGCCAGCAGTTTATTGACAGGGAGGTCTGGAAACACCATATATTTT.

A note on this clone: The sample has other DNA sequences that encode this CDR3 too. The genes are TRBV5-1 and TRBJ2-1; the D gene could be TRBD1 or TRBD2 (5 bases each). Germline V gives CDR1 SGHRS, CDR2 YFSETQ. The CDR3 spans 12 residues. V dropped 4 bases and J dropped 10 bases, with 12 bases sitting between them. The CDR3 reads CASSPGTGEQFF. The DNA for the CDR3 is TGCGCCAGCAGCCCCGGGACGGGGGAGCAGTTCTTC.

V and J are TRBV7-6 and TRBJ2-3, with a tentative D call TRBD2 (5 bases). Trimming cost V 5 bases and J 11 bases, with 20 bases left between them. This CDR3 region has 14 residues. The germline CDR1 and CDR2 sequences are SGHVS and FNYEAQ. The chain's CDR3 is CASSAGPDQREQYF. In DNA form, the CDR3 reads TGTGCCAGCAGCGCGGGTCCTGACCAAAGGGAGCAGTATTTT.

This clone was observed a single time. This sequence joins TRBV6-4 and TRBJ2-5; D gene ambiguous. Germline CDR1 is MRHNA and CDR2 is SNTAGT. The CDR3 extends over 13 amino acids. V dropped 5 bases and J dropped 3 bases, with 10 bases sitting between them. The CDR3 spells CASSSGPEETQYF. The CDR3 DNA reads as TGTGCCAGCAGTTCGGGCCCGGAAGAGACCCAGTACTTC.

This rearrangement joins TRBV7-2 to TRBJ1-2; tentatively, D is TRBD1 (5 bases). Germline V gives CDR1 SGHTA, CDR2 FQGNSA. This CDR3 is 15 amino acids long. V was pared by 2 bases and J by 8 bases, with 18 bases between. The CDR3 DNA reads TGTGCCAGCAGCTTAAGTTCCAGGGACGGAAGGGGCTACACCTTC. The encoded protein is CASSLSSRDGRGYTF.

The CDR3: CASIGVNNQPQHF. The DNA of the CDR3 is TGTGCCAGTATAGGGGTGAACAATCAGCCCCAGCATTTT. The V gene is TRBV19, the J gene TRBJ1-5, with a possible D match to TRBD1 (5 bases). V was trimmed by 7 bases and J by 3 bases, leaving 10 bases between them. CDR3 length: 13 residues. CDR1 and CDR2 from the germline V gene are LNHDA and SQIVND (reference sequence).

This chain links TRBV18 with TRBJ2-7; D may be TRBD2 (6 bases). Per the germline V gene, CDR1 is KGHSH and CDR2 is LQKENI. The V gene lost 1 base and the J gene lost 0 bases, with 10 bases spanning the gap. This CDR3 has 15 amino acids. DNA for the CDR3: TGTGCCAGCTCACCACTAGCGGTCAGCTCCTACGAGCAGTACTTC. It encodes CASSPLAVSSYEQYF.

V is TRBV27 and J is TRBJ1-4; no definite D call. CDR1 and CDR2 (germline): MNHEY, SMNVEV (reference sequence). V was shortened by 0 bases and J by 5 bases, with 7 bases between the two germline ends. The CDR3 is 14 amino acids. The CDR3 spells CASSLSRLNEKLFF. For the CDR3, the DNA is TGTGCCAGCAGTTTATCCCGCTTGAATGAAAAACTGTTTTTT.

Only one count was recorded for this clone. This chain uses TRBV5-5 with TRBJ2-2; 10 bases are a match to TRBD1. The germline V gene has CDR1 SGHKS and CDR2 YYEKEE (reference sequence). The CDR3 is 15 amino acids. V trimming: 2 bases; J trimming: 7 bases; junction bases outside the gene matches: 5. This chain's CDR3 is CASSFWDRGLGELFF. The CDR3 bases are TGTGCCAGCAGCTTTTGGGACAGGGGACTCGGGGAGCTGTTTTTT.

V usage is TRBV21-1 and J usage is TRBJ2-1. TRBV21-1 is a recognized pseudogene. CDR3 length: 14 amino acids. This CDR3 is CASSTPPVGNEQFF. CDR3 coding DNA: TGTGCCAGCAGCACCCCCCCCGTTGGAAATGAGCAGTTCTTC.

The CDR3 spells CASSEYRGGLLTDTQYF. The CDR3 DNA reads as TGTGCCAGCAGTGAATATAGGGGGGGACTCCTCACAGATACGCAGTATTTT. The rearrangement uses TRBV25-1 and TRBJ2-3, with D tentatively TRBD2 (7 bases). The length of the CDR3 is 17 residues. The V and J ends lost 0 bases and 2 bases respectively, with 15 bases between them. Germline V CDR1 and CDR2: MGHDK, SYGVNS.

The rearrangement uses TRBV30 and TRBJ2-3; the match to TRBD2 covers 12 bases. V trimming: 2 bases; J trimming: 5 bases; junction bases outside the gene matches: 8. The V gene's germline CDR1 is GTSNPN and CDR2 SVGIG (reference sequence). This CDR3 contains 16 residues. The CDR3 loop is CAWSFGTSGLLDTQYF. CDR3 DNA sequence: TGTGCCTGGAGTTTCGGGACTAGCGGGCTCCTAGATACGCAGTATTTT.

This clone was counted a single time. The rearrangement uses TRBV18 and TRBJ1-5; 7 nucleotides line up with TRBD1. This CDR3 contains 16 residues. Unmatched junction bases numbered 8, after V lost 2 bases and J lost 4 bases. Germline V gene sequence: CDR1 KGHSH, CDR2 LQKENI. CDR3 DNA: TGTGCCAGCTCACCAAGCCGACAGGGAGGGAATCAGCCCCAGCATTTT. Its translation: CASSPSRQGGNQPQHF.

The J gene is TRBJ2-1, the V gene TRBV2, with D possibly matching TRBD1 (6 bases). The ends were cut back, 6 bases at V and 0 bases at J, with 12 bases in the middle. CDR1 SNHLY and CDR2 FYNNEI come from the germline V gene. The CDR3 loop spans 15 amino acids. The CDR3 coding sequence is TGTGCCAGCAGCGTTGTCAGGGGCTCCTACAATGAGCAGTTCTTC. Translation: CASSVVRGSYNEQFF.

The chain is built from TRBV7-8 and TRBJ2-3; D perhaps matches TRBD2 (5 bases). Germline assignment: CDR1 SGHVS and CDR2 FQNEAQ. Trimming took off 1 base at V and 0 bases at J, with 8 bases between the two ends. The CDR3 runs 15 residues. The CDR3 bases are TGTGCCAGCAGCTTAGTTGGAGGAAGCACAGATACGCAGTATTTT. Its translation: CASSLVGGSTDTQYF.

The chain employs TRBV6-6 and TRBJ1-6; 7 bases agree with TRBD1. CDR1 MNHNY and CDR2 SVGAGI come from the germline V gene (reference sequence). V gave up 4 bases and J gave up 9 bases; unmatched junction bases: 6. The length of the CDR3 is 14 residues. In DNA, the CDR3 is TGTGCCAGCAGTTTCCGACAGGGAGGTTCACCCCTCCACTTT. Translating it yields CASSFRQGGSPLHF.

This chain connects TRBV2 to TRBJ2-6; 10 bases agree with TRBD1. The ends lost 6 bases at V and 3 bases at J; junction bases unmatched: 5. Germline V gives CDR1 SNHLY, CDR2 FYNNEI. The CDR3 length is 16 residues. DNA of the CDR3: TGTGCCAGCAGCCCTGACAGGGGGCTTGGGGCCAACGTCCTGACTTTC. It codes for CASSPDRGLGANVLTF.

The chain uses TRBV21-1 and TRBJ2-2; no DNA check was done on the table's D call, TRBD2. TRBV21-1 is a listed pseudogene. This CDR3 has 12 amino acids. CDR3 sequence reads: CASSPRAGELFF. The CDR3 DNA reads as TGTGCCAGCAGCCCCCGGGCCGGGGAGCTGTTTTTT.

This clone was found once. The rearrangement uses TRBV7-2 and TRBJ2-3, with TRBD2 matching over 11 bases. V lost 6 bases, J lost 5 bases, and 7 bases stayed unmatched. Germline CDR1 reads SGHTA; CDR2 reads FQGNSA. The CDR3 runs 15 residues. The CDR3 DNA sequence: TGTGCCAGCAGGTCGACTAGCGGGATCGGAGATACGCAGTATTTT. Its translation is CASRSTSGIGDTQYF.